Below, 13 T cell receptor beta chains from the same sample are listed, as sequenced in a study of glioma-infiltrating T cells after dendritic cell vaccination. Sequenced by immunoSEQ multiplex PCR; TCRdb stores in-frame clones only, minus some. The sample records approximately 48,000 clones, roughly 87% being singletons. Sequenced here: blood, sampled before dendritic cell vaccination. These TCRs come from a human donor with glioblastoma.

This chain joins TRBV7-9 and TRBJ2-7, with D possibly TRBD1 on 6 matching bases. V lost 5 bases and J 4 bases, leaving 18 bases between the germline ends. The CDR3 has 15 residues. Germline V gene sequence: CDR1 SEHNR, CDR2 FQNEAQ (reference sequence). This CDR3 is CASSPLGGPGYEQYF. CDR3 DNA sequence: TGTGCCAGCAGCCCCCTAGGGGGTCCAGGGTACGAGCAGTACTTC. The variable domain in full, completed from reference TRBV7-9 and TRBJ2-7, reads DTGVSQNPRHKITKRGQNVTFRCDPISEHNRLYWYRQTLGQGPEFLTYFQNEAQLEKSRLLSDRFSAERPKGSFSTLEIQRTEQGDSAMYLCASSPLGGPGYEQYFGPGTRLTVT.

The J gene is TRBJ1-1, the V gene TRBV5-4; weak D call: TRBD1 (6 bases). The germline V gene encodes CDR1 SGHNT and CDR2 YYREEE (reference sequence). Deletions cut 5 bases from V and 1 base from J, with 18 bases between. This CDR3 is 16 amino acids long. The CDR3 sequence is CASRGGAYGGNTEAFF. The CDR3 DNA is TGTGCCAGCAGGGGGGGGGCGTATGGTGGGAACACTGAAGCTTTCTTT.

The chain carries TRBV5-1 and TRBJ1-2; D ambiguous. Germline V lookup: CDR1 SGHRS, CDR2 YFSETQ. Between the trimmed V and J ends, which lost 2 bases and 6 bases, there was a span of 8 bases. The CDR3 sequence is 12 residues long. The CDR3: CASSFSSDGYTF. CDR3 DNA sequence: TGCGCCAGCAGCTTCTCAAGCGATGGCTACACCTTC.

Written as DNA, the CDR3 is TGTGCCGGCCAGGGGGCTATCGGGGGCTATGGCTACACCTTC. It encodes CAGQGAIGGYGYTF. V and J are TRBV6-1 and TRBJ1-2; 8 bases fit TRBD1. The CDR3 covers 14 residues. V lost 11 bases and J lost 4; bases outside the gene matches: 12. CDR1 and CDR2 from the germline V gene are MNHNS and SASEGT.

This chain links TRBV7-2 with TRBJ2-1, with D maybe TRBD2 (5 bases). V was clipped by 5 bases and J by 9 bases, with 11 bases between them. Germline V gene sequence: CDR1 SGHTA, CDR2 FQGNSA. The CDR3 has 12 residues. The CDR3 nucleotides are TGTGCCAGCAGCCGCGGGTTACTTGAGCAGTTCTTC. Protein sequence: CASSRGLLEQFF.

This chain connects TRBV7-8 to TRBJ1-2; maybe TRBD1 (5 bases). Germline V gene sequence: CDR1 SGHVS, CDR2 FQNEAQ. The V end was cut by 4 bases, the J end by 0 bases, with 12 bases between. The CDR3 runs to 15 residues. This chain's CDR3 is CASSWGGDANYGYTF. CDR3 nucleotides: TGTGCCAGCAGCTGGGGAGGGGACGCTAACTATGGCTACACCTTC.

The CDR3 bases are TGTGCCAGAAGAGACAGGGGGAATACGGGAAACACCATATATTTT. Its protein is CARRDRGNTGNTIYF. The chain links TRBV2 to TRBJ1-3; 9 nucleotides match TRBD1. Unmatched junction bases numbered 10, after V lost 9 bases and J lost 4 bases. The CDR3 sequence is 15 residues long. The germline CDR1 and CDR2 sequences are SNHLY and FYNNEI.

The chain couples TRBV7-2 to TRBJ2-5, with 10 bases fitting TRBD2. The germline CDR1 and CDR2 sequences are SGHTA and FQGNSA. This CDR3 has 16 residues. V lost 2 bases, J lost 5 bases, and 8 bases stayed unmatched. The chain's CDR3 is CASSLLSGRAEETQYF. The CDR3 coding sequence is TGTGCCAGCAGCTTATTAAGCGGGAGGGCGGAGGAGACCCAGTACTTC.

The chain recombines TRBV7-2 with TRBJ2-7; TRBD1 aligns across 8 bases. J was trimmed by 5 bases and V by 1 base; bases with no gene match: 10. Per germline, CDR1 SGHTA and CDR2 FQGNSA. The CDR3 has 16 amino acids. The CDR3 region is CASSLEGTGPGHEQYF. CDR3 nucleotides: TGTGCCAGCAGCTTAGAGGGGACAGGTCCAGGCCACGAGCAGTACTTC.

This CDR3 is CASSLFGTGGNEKLFF. CDR3 bases: TGCGCCAGCAGCTTGTTTGGGACAGGGGGTAATGAAAAACTGTTTTTT. V and J are TRBV5-1 and TRBJ1-4; 11 nucleotides line up with TRBD1. The germline CDR1 and CDR2 sequences are SGHRS and YFSETQ. CDR3 length: 16 residues. V shed 1 base, J shed 4 bases, and the junction held 3 bases outside the gene matches.

The V and J genes are TRBV7-2 and TRBJ1-5, with a possible D match to TRBD1 (6 bases). Germline CDR1 is SGHTA and CDR2 is FQGNSA. This CDR3 region has 13 residues. With 3 bases removed from V and 7 bases from J, the gap between germline ends came to 10 bases. In nucleotides, the CDR3 is TGTGCCAGCAGCTTTACAGGGCAGCAGCCCCAGCATTTT. Translation gives CASSFTGQQPQHF.

This clone was observed once. The rearrangement joins TRBV6-1 to TRBJ1-3, with D perhaps matching TRBD1 (5 bases). The V gene lost 0 bases and the J gene lost 4 bases, with 13 bases spanning the gap. Per the germline V gene, CDR1 is MNHNS and CDR2 is SASEGT. This CDR3 comprises 16 residues. CDR3: CASSEAPGGVGNTIYF. CDR3 DNA: TGTGCCAGCAGTGAAGCGCCGGGAGGGGTGGGAAACACCATATATTTT.

The chain recombines TRBV9 with TRBJ2-1; 10 bases align to TRBD2. The germline CDR1 and CDR2 sequences are SGDLS and YYNGEE. The ends lost 3 bases at V and 7 bases at J; junction bases unmatched: 7. The CDR3 runs to 15 residues. The CDR3 DNA reads TGTGCCAGCAGCGGCAGCGGGGGGGCTGGGAATGAGCAGTTCTTC. Translation: CASSGSGGAGNEQFF.